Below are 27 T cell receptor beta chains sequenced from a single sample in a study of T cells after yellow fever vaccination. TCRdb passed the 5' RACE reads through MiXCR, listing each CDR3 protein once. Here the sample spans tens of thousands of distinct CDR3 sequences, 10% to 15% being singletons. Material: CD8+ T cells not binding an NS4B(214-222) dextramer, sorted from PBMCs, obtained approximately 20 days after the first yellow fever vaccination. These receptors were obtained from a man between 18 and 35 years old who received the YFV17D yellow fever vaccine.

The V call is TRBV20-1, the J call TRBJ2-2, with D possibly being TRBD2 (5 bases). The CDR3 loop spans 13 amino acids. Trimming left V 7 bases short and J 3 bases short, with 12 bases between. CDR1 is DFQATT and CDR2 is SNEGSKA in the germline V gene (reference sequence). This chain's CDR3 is CSGEEGDTGELFF. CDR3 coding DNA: TGCAGTGGGGAAGAGGGCGACACCGGGGAGCTGTTTTTT.

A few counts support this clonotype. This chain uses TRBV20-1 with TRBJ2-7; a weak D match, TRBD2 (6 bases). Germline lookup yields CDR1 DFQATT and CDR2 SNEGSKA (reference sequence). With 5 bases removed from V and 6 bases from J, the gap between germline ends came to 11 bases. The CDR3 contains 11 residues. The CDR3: CSAPRGFEQYF. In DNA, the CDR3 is TGCAGTGCTCCACGGGGGTTCGAGCAGTACTTC.

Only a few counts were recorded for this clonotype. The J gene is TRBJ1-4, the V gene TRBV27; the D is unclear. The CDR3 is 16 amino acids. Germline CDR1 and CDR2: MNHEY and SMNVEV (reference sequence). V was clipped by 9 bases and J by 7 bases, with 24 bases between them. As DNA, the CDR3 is TGTGCCAGTAAATCTCTCAGGCGGGAGGTTGGTGAAAAACTGTTTTTT. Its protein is CASKSLRREVGEKLFF.

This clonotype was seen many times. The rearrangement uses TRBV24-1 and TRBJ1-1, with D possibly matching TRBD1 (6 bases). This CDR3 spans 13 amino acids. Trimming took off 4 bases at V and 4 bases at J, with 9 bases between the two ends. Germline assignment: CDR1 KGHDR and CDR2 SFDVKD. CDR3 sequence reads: CATSDRGGTEAFF. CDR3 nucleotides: TGTGCCACCAGTGACAGGGGAGGCACTGAAGCTTTCTTT.

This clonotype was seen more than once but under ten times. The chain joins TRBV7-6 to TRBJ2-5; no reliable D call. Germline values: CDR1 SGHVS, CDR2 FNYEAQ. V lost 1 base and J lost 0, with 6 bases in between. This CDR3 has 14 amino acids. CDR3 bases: TGTGCCAGCAGCTTAGTGCAGAACCAAGAGACCCAGTACTTC. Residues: CASSLVQNQETQYF.

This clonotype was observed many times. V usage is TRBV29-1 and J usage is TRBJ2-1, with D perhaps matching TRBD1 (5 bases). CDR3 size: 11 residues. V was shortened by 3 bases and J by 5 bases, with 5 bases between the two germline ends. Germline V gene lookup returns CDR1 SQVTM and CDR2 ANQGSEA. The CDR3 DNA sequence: TGCAGCGTTGACAGGGACAATGAGCAGTTCTTC. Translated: CSVDRDNEQFF.

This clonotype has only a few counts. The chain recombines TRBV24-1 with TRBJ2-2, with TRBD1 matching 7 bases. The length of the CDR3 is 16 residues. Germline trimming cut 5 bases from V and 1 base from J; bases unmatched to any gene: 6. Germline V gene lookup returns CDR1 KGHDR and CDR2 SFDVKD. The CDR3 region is CATSGARDRNTGELFF. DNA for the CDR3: TGTGCCACCAGTGGGGCCCGGGACAGGAACACCGGGGAGCTGTTTTTT.

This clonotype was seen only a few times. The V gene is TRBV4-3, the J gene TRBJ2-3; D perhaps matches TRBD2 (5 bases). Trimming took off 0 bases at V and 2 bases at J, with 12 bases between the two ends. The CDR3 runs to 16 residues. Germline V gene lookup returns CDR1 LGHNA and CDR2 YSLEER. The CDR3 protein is CASSQDVSGYTDTQYF. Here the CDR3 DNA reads TGCGCCAGCAGCCAAGATGTCAGCGGCTACACAGATACGCAGTATTTT.

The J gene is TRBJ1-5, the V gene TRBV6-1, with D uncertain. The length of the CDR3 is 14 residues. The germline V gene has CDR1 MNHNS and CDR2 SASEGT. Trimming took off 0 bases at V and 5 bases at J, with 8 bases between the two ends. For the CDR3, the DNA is TGTGCCAGCAGTGAAGCGGGCAGTTATCAGCCCCAGCATTTT. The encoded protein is CASSEAGSYQPQHF.

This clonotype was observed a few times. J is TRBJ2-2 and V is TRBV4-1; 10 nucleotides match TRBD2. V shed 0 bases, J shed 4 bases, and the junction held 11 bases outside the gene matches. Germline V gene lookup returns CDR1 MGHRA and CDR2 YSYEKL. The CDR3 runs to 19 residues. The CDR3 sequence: CASSQEFTGLAAGTGELFF. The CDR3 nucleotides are TGCGCCAGCAGCCAAGAATTTACAGGACTAGCGGCGGGCACCGGGGAGCTGTTTTTT.

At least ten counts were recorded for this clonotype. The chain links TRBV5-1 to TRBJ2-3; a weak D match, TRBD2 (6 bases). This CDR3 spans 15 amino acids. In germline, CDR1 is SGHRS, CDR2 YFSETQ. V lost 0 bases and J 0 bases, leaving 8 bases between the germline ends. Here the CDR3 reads CASSLGLASTDTQYF. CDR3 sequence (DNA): TGCGCCAGCAGCTTGGGTCTAGCGAGCACAGATACGCAGTATTTT.

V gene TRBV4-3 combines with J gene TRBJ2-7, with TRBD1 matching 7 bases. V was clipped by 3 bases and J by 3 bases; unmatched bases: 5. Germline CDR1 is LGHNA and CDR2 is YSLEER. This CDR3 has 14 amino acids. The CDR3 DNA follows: TGCGCCAGCAGCCAGACAGGGATAAACTACGAGCAGTACTTC. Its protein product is CASSQTGINYEQYF.

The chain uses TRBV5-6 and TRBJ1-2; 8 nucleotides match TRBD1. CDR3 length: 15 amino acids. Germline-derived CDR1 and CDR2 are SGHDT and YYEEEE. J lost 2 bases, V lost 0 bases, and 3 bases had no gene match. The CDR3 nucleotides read TGTGCCAGCAGCTTGGGGGACAGGCCCAACTATGGCTACACCTTC. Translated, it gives CASSLGDRPNYGYTF.

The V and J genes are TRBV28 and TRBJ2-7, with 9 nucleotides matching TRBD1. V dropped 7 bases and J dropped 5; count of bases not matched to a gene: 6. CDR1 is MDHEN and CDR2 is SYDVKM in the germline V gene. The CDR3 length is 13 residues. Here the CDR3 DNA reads TGTGCCAGCACCCCCGACAGGGGGAACGAGCAGTACGTC. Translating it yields CASTPDRGNEQYV.

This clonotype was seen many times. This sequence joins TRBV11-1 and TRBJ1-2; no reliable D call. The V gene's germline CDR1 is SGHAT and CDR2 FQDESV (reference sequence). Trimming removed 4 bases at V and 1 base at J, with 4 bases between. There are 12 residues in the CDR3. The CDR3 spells CASSSDNYGYTF. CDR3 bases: TGTGCCAGCAGCTCGGATAACTATGGCTACACCTTC.

The CDR3 coding sequence is TGTGCCAGCAGACCGGACAGACCCAATCCCGAGCAGTACTTC. Its protein is CASRPDRPNPEQYF. V is TRBV28 and J is TRBJ2-7; tentatively, D is TRBD1 (6 bases). Trimming cost V 6 bases and J 6 bases, with 18 bases left between them. Germline assignment: CDR1 MDHEN and CDR2 SYDVKM. The CDR3 is made up of 14 amino acids.

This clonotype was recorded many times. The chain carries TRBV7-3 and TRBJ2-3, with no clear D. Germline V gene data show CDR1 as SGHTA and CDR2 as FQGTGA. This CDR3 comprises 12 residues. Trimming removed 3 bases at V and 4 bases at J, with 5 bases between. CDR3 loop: CASSFGADTQYF. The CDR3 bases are TGTGCCAGCAGCTTTGGGGCAGATACGCAGTATTTT.

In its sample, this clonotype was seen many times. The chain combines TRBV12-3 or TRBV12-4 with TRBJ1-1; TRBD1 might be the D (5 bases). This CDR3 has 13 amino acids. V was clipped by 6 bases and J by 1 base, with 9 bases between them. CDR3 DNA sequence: TGTGCCAGCAGGTGGGGCCGGAACACTGAAGCTTTCTTT. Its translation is CASRWGRNTEAFF.

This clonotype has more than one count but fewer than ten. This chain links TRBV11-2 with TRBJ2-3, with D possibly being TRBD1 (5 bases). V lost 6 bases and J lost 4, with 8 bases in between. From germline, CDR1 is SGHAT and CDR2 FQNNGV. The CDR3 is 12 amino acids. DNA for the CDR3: TGTGCCAGCAGGGGGCCCGCAGATACGCAGTATTTT. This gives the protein CASRGPADTQYF.

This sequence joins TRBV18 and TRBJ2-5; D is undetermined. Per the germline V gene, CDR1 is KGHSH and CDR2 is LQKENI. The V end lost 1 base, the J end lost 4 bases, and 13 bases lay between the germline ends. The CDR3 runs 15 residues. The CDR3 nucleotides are TGTGCCAGCTCACCACGTCAGAGTCGGAGAGAGACCCAGTACTTC. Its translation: CASSPRQSRRETQYF.

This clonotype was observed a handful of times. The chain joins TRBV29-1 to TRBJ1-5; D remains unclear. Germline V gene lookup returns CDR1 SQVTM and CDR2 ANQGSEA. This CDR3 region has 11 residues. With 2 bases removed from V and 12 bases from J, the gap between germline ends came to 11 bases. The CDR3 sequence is CSVESSGIQHF. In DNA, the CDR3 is TGCAGCGTTGAATCCTCGGGGATCCAGCATTTT. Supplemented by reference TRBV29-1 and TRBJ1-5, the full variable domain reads SAVISQKPSRDICQRGTSLTIQCQVDSQVTMMFWYRQQPGQSLTLIATANQGSEATYESGFVIDKFPISRPNLTFSTLTVSNMSPEDSSIYLCSVESSGIQHFGDGTRLSIL.

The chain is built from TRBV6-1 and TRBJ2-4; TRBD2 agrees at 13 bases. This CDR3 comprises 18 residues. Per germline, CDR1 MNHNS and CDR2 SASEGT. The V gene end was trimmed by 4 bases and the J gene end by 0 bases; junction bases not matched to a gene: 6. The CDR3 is CASSAGLAGKIAKNIQYF. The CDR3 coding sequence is TGTGCCAGCAGTGCGGGACTAGCGGGAAAAATAGCCAAAAACATTCAGTACTTC.

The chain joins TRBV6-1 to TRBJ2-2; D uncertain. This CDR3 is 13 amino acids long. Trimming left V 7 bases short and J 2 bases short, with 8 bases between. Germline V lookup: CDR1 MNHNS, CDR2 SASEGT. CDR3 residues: CASTPTNTGELFF. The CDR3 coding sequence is TGTGCCAGCACGCCTACCAACACCGGGGAGCTGTTTTTT.

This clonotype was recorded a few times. The CDR3 reads CASSVTENTEAFF. CDR3 sequence (DNA): TGTGCCAGCAGCGTTACAGAGAACACTGAAGCTTTCTTT. The chain combines TRBV9 with TRBJ1-1, with D hard to call. Per germline, CDR1 SGDLS and CDR2 YYNGEE. The CDR3 extends over 13 amino acids. The germline V and J ends were trimmed by 2 bases and 1 base, with 6 bases remaining between them.

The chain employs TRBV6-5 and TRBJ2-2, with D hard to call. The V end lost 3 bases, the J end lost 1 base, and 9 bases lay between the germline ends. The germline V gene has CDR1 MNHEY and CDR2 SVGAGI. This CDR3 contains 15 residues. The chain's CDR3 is CASSYSRRNTGELFF. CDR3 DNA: TGTGCCAGCAGTTATTCGAGACGGAACACCGGGGAGCTGTTTTTT.

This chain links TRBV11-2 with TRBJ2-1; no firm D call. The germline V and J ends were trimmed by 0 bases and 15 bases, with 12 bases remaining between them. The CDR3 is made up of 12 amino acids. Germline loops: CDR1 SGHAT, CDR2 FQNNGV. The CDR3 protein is CASSLERVSRFF. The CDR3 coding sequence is TGTGCCAGCAGCTTAGAAAGGGTTTCACGGTTCTTC.

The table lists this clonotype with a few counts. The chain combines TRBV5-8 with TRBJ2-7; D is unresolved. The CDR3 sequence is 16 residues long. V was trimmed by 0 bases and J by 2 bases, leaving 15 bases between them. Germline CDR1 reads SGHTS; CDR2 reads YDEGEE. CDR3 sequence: CASSLGGGRKAYEQYF. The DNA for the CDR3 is TGTGCCAGCAGCTTGGGGGGTGGCAGAAAAGCCTACGAGCAGTACTTC. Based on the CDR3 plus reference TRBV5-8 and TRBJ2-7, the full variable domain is EAGVTQSPTHLIKTRGQQATLRCSPISGHTSVYWYQQALGLGLQFLLWYDEGEERNRGNFPPRFSGRQFPNYSSELNVNALELEDSALYLCASSLGGGRKAYEQYFGPGTRLTVT.